Listed here are 9 T cell receptor beta chains from one sample, sequenced in a study of CD4 T cells in relation to SARS-CoV-2 and coronaviruses. Clones were read by immunoSEQ multiplex PCR, and TCRdb kept only the in-frame ones, dropping some. The sample holds approximately 30,000 clones, 70% to 80% seen once. These receptors have no identified antigens. Unexposed donor CD4+ T cells date from about 2010-2019, before the COVID-19 pandemic. CD4+ T cells were isolated from the cells after less than 13 days of culture. Source material: CD4+ T cells from PBMCs, cultured in vitro. These receptors originate from a human donor in good health.

The chain recombines TRBV3-1 (or the pseudogene TRBV3-2) with TRBJ2-3; TRBD2 aligns across 8 bases. Germline V lookup: CDR1 LGHDT, CDR2 YNNKEL (reference sequence). V shed 2 bases and J 2 bases; nucleotides not matched to a gene: 6. This CDR3 region has 16 residues. The CDR3 nucleotides are TGTGCCAGCAGCCAACGGGGGGGGCAGAACACAGATACGCAGTATTTT. Encoded protein: CASSQRGGQNTDTQYF.

The sample holds a few counts of this clone. V gene TRBV5-1 combines with J gene TRBJ2-3; D might be TRBD1 (6 bases). The length of the CDR3 is 15 residues. V was trimmed by 0 bases and J by 4 bases, leaving 12 bases between them. Germline lookup yields CDR1 SGHRS and CDR2 YFSETQ. The CDR3 DNA reads TGCGCCAGCAGCTTGGTGGTAGGGGGTTCAGATACGCAGTATTTT. Translated, it gives CASSLVVGGSDTQYF.

Concerning this clone itself: Compared with germline, one end of the junction differs, possibly owing to a read error. The rearrangement links TRBV7-7 to TRBJ2-5; TRBD2 aligns across 7 bases. In germline, CDR1 is SSHAT, CDR2 FNYEAQ (reference sequence). CDR3 size: 15 residues. The CDR3 here is CASSLILASDETQYF. The CDR3 DNA reads as TGTGCTAGCAGCTTAATACTAGCGTCGGATGAGACCCAGTACTTC.

The chain links TRBV6-5 to TRBJ1-6, with 9 nucleotides matching TRBD1. Germline V gene data show CDR1 as MNHEY and CDR2 as SVGAGI. CDR3 length: 15 amino acids. V shed 3 bases, J shed 10 bases, and the junction held 7 bases outside the gene matches. The CDR3 sequence is CASSYEGQGWSPLHF. For the CDR3, the DNA is TGTGCCAGCAGTTATGAGGGACAGGGATGGTCACCCCTCCACTTT.

V usage is TRBV5-1 and J usage is TRBJ2-5; the match to TRBD2 covers 12 bases. After removal of 5 bases from V and 3 bases from J, the junction contained 11 bases not matched to a gene. CDR3 size: 17 residues. CDR1 SGHRS and CDR2 YFSETQ come from the germline V gene. The CDR3 protein is CASRLPSGRAGEETQYF. CDR3 nucleotide sequence: TGCGCCAGCAGATTGCCTAGCGGGAGGGCGGGAGAAGAGACCCAGTACTTC. Looking up the rest from reference TRBV5-1 and TRBJ2-5 gives the full variable domain: KAGVTQTPRYLIKTRGQQVTLSCSPISGHRSVSWYQQTPGQGLQFLFEYFSETQRNKGNFPGRFSGRQFSNSRSEMNVSTLELGDSALYLCASRLPSGRAGEETQYFGPGTRLLVL.

For the CDR3, the DNA is TGTGCCAGCAGCCAATCTAGCGGGAGGGATTTTGAGCAGTTCTTC. Its translation is CASSQSSGRDFEQFF. V gene TRBV4-2 combines with J gene TRBJ2-1; TRBD2 matches 12 bases. The CDR3 runs to 15 residues. Germline V gives CDR1 LGHNA, CDR2 YNFKEQ. V was pared by 2 bases and J by 9 bases, with 5 bases of the junction left unmatched.

The chain uses TRBV6-5 and TRBJ2-1; 9 nucleotides line up with TRBD1. This CDR3 contains 15 residues. V was pared by 6 bases and J by 1 base, with 4 bases of the junction left unmatched. CDR1 and CDR2 (germline): MNHEY, SVGAGI. CDR3: CASRRTGASYNEQFF. CDR3 coding DNA: TGTGCCAGCAGGAGGACAGGGGCATCCTACAATGAGCAGTTCTTC.

This CDR3 reads CAISDPFPGQGANTEAFF. CDR3 DNA sequence: TGTGCCATCAGTGACCCGTTCCCGGGACAGGGGGCGAACACTGAAGCTTTCTTT. This chain joins TRBV10-3 and TRBJ1-1; 12 bases map to TRBD1. Germline lookup yields CDR1 ENHRY and CDR2 SYGVKD. J lost 1 base, V lost 3 bases, and 9 bases had no gene match. The CDR3 contains 18 residues.

This chain links TRBV6-2 or TRBV6-3 with TRBJ1-6; 7 bases map to TRBD1. V lost 6 bases and J lost 4; bases outside the gene matches: 3. The CDR3 has 14 amino acids. From germline, CDR1 is MNHEY and CDR2 SVGEGT. The CDR3 DNA is TGTGCCAGCAGCTCACAGGGGTATAATTCACCCCTCCACTTT. It codes for CASSSQGYNSPLHF.